The sequence of this T cell receptor beta chain was determined in a study of graft-versus-host responses after intestinal transplantation. Study-wide background: Transplant recipients had multivisceral, liver-intestinal, or isolated intestinal grafts. Study-wide results and caveats: Researchers found GvH clones in recipient marrow, and some showed up first in ileum or blood.

This table comes from immunoSEQ multiplex PCR, and its TCRdb copy is limited to in-frame clones, with some not included. Of approximately 93,000 clones in the sample, roughly 92% are singletons; the top ten hold roughly 0.069%. The CDR3 runs 12 residues. Germline CDR1 reads MNHNY; CDR2 reads SVGAGI (reference sequence). The V end lost 8 bases, the J end lost 2 bases, and 8 bases lay between the germline ends. A remark on this clone: Its antigen is not known.

The sequencing here drew on unstimulated CD8+ T cells sorted from spleen or lymph node cells, taken before transplant. This TCR came from a human donor who was the organ donor for an intestinal transplant. This chain uses TRBV6-6 with TRBJ2-3; the D gene is possibly TRBD1 (6 bases). The CDR3 reads CASQGYTDTQYF. The CDR3 coding sequence is TGTGCCAGCCAGGGGTACACAGATACGCAGTATTTT.